Detailed here is one TCR beta chain. This clonotype was seen only a few times. What this receptor recognizes is not known. No much larger clone is present one base from it, and per-base qualities are unavailable. The data originate from a study of regulatory T cells in long-lasting Graves disease (dated by TCRdb to 2020 to 2022). Regarding the complete study: Newly diagnosed Graves' disease patients had taken antithyroid drugs for less than 3 months. Patients with persistent Graves' disease were compared with patients with newly diagnosed Graves' disease using TCR sequencing and RNA sequencing of peripheral blood. The study was conducted in China and was registered as a clinical trial. TCR sequencing covered some 13 persistent and approximately 20 newly diagnosed Graves' disease patients, about 35 samples in total.

The library came from multiplex PCR. Sequencer: Illumina HiSeq 4000. TCR beta libraries were built with iRepertoire HTBI primers and Arm-PCR amplification of CDR3 regions. Before sequencing, the PCR products went through gel purification. The original methods were these. Across samples, roughly 60 TRBV and 15 or so TRBJ segments were identified and used for gene usage analysis of CDR3 amino acid clonotypes. COPE and FqMerger were used to merge the filtered high-quality paired reads into contigs. BLAST was used to align contigs to IMGT TRBV, TRBD and TRBJ reference genes, with CDR3 defined following IMGT. Any clonotype with a frequency above 0.1% was counted as a highly expanded clone. Shannon entropy served as the measure of repertoire diversity, while the Gini coefficient captured V-J evenness. Clonotypes shared by more than one individual were considered public. The public sequencing data were trimmed at Q25 with fastp and processed into clonotypes with MiXCR by TCRdb, which kept only in-frame beta chains. Each record represents a unique CDR3 protein, reported with the most common genes and DNA among its rows. The V and J calls here are based on TCRdb, not the publication. A total of some 450,000 distinct CDR3 sequences appear in this sample, around 15% of them only once. In total, the top ten clones hold 9.5% to 12% of the sample.

Overall results and qualifications from the work: Preferential use of TRBV28, TRBJ1-2 and TRBJ2-5 was observed in persistent disease, whereas TRBV20-1 and TRBJ2-1 were favored in newly diagnosed disease. As a limitation, the authors acknowledged that the small sample size may reduce accuracy. More public clonotypes were shared among persistent patients (roughly 2,700) than among newly diagnosed patients (966). Sequencing and analysis were limited to the TCR beta chain. Compared with newly diagnosed patients, persistent Graves' disease patients had lower TCR Shannon entropy and fewer highly expanded clones, which suggests clonal expansion. Because the primary lesion, thyroid tissue, could not be accessed, the study looked at peripheral blood alone.

Interpreted using the paper, the time point label stands for: newly diagnosed GD, antithyroid drugs for less than 3 months. For both TCR sequencing and RNA sequencing, RNA was extracted from PBMCs in TRIzol. Graves' disease was diagnosed according to American Thyroid Association guidelines. Recruitment of patients was carried out at an endocrinology department in Xi'an, China. Each patient gave approximately 9 milliliters of peripheral blood, collected in an EDTA anticoagulant tube. Ficoll Paque Plus density gradient separation was used to isolate PBMCs, and no additional T cell sorting was done. An Agilent 2100 Bioanalyzer and agarose gel were used to check RNA quality, and a NanoDrop 2000 was used to measure RNA concentration. Unmatched junction bases come to 8, with V trimmed by 0 bases and J by 2 bases. CDR1 and CDR2 are drawn from the germline V gene: SGDLS, YYNGEE. The CDR3 numbers 17 residues from cysteine through phenylalanine. The only DNA kept is the CDR3, 51 bases in frame from the first base.

These data also formed part of another study, on T cells in Graves' hyperthyroidism and ophthalmopathy. As the second publication notes: Stable Graves' hyperthyroidism was defined as no progression to ophthalmopathy during 18 months of follow-up. The hyperthyroidism patients were between 18 and 65 years old and newly diagnosed, with a disease duration of less than 2 months. Any patient with an uncontrolled infection, another autoimmune disease, pregnancy or lactation was excluded. Diagnoses relied on clinical symptoms, serum thyroxine and TRAb, thyroid ultrasound and orbital computed tomography. The TCR CDR3 was subjected to a first round of RT-PCR using the HTBI primer set and the Qiagen OneStep RT-PCR kit. Most expanded thyroid clonotypes (frequency above 0.001) were also detected in blood, suggesting blood repertoires may reflect thyroid immune responses. In cross-validation, a model built on a 13 V-J signature told ophthalmopathy apart from stable hyperthyroidism with under 90% sensitivity and about 81% specificity, and in testing the same model reached 80%/75%. During validation, the model predicted progression to ophthalmopathy a median of about 6.3 months ahead of onset, with almost 71% sensitivity and 72% to 80% specificity. To identify distinguishing TCR V-J signatures, a discovery cohort of about 95 patients was used, comprising some 43 with Graves' ophthalmopathy and around 60 with stable Graves' hyperthyroidism. Prospective prediction of ophthalmopathy was tested in an independent validation cohort of fewer than 20 hyperthyroidism patients and around 16 patients who later progressed to ophthalmopathy. The 90 or so discovery patients were randomly split 7:3 into training and test sets. In over five Graves' hyperthyroidism patients, the study also compared T-cell repertoires from thyroid tissue with T-cell repertoires from blood. Once sampling was done, hyperthyroidism patients were given methimazole at a starting dose of 30 mg daily, whereas ophthalmopathy patients were given high-dose intravenous methylprednisolone. Libraries were constructed in a second round of multiplex PCR, after which size selection and purification were carried out. Sequencing of the libraries was done on an Illumina HiSeq2000 using paired-end 100 bp reads. SOAPnuke was used to process the raw data, throwing out any read that contained adapters or uncalled bases, had a mean Phred below 15, or lacked an exact constant-primer or identifier match. COPE v1.2.5 was used to merge high-quality paired reads, and clonotypes were defined as unique nucleotide sequences. MiTCR v1.1 was used to align the clonotypes against IMGT TRBV, TRBD and TRBJ reference segments. Only V-J combinations with frequency above 0.0001, covering approximately 99% of repertoires, were analysed. A TCS score was defined as the ratio of F50 (clonal expansion) to E x V (chaos), with BLOSUM62-based TCRdist applied between CDR3 peptides within each V-J. Welch's t-statistics and random forest reduced roughly 500 V-J features to about 13, which were used in a naive Bayes classifier (R e1071). No statistical method was used to fix the sample size in advance, and group allocation was not hidden from the investigators. The paper describes TCR Vbeta CDR3 sequencing of around 140 peripheral blood samples, made up of some 40 ophthalmopathy patients, roughly 80 hyperthyroidism patients and roughly 17 progressor patients.

This sample comprised peripheral blood mononuclear cells (PBMCs), obtained at new diagnosis, from a patient treated with antithyroid drugs. This receptor was obtained from a woman in her 30s with Graves disease. Donor details come from another sample of the same person, matched by shared clones. This chain is built from TRBV9 and TRBJ2-1; 7 of the junction bases match TRBD1. In nucleotides, the sequence is TGTGCCAGCAGCGTAGGTCTGGGACAGTGGACCTACAATGAGCAGTTCTTC. This encodes CASSVGLGQWTYNEQFF.